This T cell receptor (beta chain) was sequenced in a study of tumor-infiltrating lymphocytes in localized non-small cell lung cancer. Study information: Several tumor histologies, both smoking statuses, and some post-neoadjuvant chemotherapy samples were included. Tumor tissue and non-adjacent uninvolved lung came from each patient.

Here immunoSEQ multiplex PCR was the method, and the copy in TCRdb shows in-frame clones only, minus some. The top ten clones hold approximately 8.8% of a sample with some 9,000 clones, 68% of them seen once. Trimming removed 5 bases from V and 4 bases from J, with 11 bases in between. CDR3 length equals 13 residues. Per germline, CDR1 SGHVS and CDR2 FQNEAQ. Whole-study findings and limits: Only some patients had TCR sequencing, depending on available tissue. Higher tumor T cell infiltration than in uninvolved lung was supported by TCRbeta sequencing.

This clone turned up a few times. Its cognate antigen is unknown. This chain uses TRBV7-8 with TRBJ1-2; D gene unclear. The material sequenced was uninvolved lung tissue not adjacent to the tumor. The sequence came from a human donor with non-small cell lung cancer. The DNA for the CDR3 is TGTGCCAGCAGCCCTCGAGCTTTCTATGGCTACACCTTC. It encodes CASSPRAFYGYTF. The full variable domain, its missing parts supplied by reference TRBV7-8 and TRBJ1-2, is GAGVSQSPRYKVAKRGQDVALRCDPISGHVSLFWYQQALGQGPEFLTYFQNEAQLDKSGLPSDRFFAERPEGSVSTLKIQRTQQEDSAVYLCASSPRAFYGYTFGSGTRLTVV.